The rows below give T cell receptor beta chains drawn from one sample of a study of cytomegalovirus exposure and HLA in healthy donors. TCRdb's table, derived via immunoSEQ multiplex PCR, lists solely in-frame clones and lacks some. The table lists about 31,000 clones, around 40% of them singletons. What was sequenced was PBMCs. These receptors came from a woman aged 45-60 years in good health and CMV-seronegative. The conserved cysteine and the conserved F or W are not part of the CDR3 here.

V gene	J gene	CDR3 protein
TRBV7-2	TRBJ2-7	ASSSGGAGGHEQY
TRBV5-4	TRBJ1-3	ASTQGQPGNTIY
TRBV19	TRBJ1-5	ASSEIGTGVQPQH
TRBV18	TRBJ2-5	ASSPSVQETQY
TRBV9	TRBJ2-5	ASSPRTGAETQY
TRBV7-9	TRBJ2-6	ASSLRSSGTGANVLT
TRBV12-5	TRBJ2-2	ASGFRTSGSSGGELF
TRBV7-8	TRBJ2-7	ASSVQSRLGKRNSYEQY
TRBV10-3	TRBJ2-7	AIRDRVPTYEQY
TRBV4-2	TRBJ2-3	ASSQDAASGGAKTDTQY
TRBV5-6	TRBJ1-2	ASSFTGTDYGYT
TRBV5-1	TRBJ1-3	ASSWTPGQGAGNTIY
TRBV28	TRBJ2-3	ASSLGLAVRGDTQY
TRBV11-1	TRBJ2-7	ASRYTGGEQY
TRBV2	TRBJ2-2	ASTSNTGELF
TRBV7-3	TRBJ1-1	ASSLGGTTEAF
TRBV7-9	TRBJ2-3	ASSPSGGLAGENTDTQY
TRBV9	TRBJ1-1	ASSVTGRNTEAF
TRBV5-1	TRBJ2-5	ASSSLGGTEKETQY
TRBV5-4	TRBJ1-1	ASSLIPGDTEAF
TRBV30	TRBJ2-7	AWRTNPAYEQY
TRBV30	TRBJ1-1	ARIDGQGRTEAF
TRBV30	TRBJ1-2	AWSKLGADGYT
TRBV5-4	TRBJ2-7	ASSLTSGGDYEQY
TRBV6-5	TRBJ1-5	ASSPTGQGNQPQH
TRBV6-5	TRBJ2-1	ASTPGLTYNEQF
TRBV5-1	TRBJ2-5	ASSPGAGGSETQY
TRBV7-2	TRBJ2-3	ASSLNGLAGGGDTQY
TRBV5-1	TRBJ1-3	ASSAQGPSSGNTIY
TRBV5-1	TRBJ2-7	ASSSGTRYYEQY
TRBV6-1	TRBJ2-7	ASSSGQGSSYEQY